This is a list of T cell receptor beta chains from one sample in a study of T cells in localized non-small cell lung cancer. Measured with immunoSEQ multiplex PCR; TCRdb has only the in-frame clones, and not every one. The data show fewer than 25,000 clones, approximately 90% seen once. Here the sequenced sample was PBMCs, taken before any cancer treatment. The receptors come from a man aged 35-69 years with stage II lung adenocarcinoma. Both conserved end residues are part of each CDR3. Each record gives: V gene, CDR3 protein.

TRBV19,CASMNRGGSNTGELFF
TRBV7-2,CASSLGLAGDEQYF
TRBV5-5,CASSWHGREQFF
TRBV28,CASSTSDRTKVHGYTF
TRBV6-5,CASSSGLYGYTF
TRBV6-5,CASSTLTGSLHEQYF
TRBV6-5,CASSRAGPSAAGYTF
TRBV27,CASARDIALNTEAFF
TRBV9,CASSRTESSPLHF
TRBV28,CASSSPSGFTNEQFF
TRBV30,CAWEEGGADTQYF
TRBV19,CATQGGGLRETQYF
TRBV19,CASSIENSNQPQHF
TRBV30,CAWSRPAGGSTDTQYF
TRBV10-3,CAITRGQANTEAFF
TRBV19,CASSSRRTGRNTEAFF
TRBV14,CASSQGLAANTGELFF
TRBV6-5,CASSLGTSGGSQYF
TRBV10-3,CAISEGHVNGYTF
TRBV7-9,CASSLAREKDNEQFF
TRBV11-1,CASSFAGGSYEQYF
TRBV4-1,CASSQEQASSYNEQFF
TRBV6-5,CASSLTEKQETQYF
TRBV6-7,CASTRGRGLNTEAFF
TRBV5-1,CASSSTGVQQETQYF
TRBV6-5,CASSYNRGDNEQFF
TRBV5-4,CASSDRSAGSGNTIYF
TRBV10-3,CAISAAESGTDNSYEQYF
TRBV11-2,CASSLALQGGNTIYF
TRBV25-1,CASRGDQPQHF
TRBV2,CASTTLGYGYTF
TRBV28,CASSRLTYGYTF
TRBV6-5,CASSYSTTSNNEQFF
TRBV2,CASLHRSNTGELFF
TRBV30,CAWTVNTGELFF
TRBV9,CASSVGGPMNTEAFF
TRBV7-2,CASSLARGSYNEQFF
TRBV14,CASSQRTVGANVLTF
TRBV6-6,CASSRDSQYNEQFF
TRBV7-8,CASSLPATDTQYF
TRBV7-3,CASSLGTSGGRNEQFF
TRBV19,CASSAQSTYQETQYF
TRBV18,CASSPQQASDTDTQYF